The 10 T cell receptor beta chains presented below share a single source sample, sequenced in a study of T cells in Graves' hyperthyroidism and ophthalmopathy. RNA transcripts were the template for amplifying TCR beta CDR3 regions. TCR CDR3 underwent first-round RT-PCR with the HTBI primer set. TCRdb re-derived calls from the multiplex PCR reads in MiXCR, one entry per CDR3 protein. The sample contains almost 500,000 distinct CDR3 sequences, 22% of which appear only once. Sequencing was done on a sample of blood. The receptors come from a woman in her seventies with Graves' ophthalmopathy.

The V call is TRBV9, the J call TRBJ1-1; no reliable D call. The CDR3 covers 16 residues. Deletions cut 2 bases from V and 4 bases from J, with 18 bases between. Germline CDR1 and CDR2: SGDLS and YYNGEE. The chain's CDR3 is CASSVLSEPALTEAFF. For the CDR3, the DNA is TGTGCCAGCAGCGTTTTGTCCGAACCGGCCCTCACTGAAGCTTTCTTT.

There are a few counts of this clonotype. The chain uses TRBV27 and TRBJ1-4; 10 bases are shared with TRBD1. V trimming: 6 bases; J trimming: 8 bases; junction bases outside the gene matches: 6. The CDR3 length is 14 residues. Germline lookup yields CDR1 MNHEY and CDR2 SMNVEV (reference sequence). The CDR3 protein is CASRQTGGGEKLFF. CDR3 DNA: TGTGCCAGCAGGCAGACAGGGGGCGGCGAAAAACTGTTTTTT.

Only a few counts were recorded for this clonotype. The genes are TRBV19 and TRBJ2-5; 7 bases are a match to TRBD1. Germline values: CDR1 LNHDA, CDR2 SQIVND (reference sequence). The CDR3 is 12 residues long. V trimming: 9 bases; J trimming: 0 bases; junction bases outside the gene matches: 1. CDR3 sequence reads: CARGQDQETQYF. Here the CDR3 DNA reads TGTGCCAGAGGACAGGACCAAGAGACCCAGTACTTC.

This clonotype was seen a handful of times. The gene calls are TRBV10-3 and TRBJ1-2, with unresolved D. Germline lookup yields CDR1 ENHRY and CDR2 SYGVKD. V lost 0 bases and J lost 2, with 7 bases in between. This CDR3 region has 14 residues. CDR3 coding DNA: TGTGCCATCAGTGAGTCGCACAGCAACTATGGCTACACCTTC. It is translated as CAISESHSNYGYTF.

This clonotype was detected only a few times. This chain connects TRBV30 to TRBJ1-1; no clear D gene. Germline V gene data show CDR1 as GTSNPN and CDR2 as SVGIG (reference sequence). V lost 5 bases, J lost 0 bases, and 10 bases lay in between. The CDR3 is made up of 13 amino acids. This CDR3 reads CAWETALNTEAFF. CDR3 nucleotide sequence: TGTGCCTGGGAAACAGCCCTGAACACTGAAGCTTTCTTT.

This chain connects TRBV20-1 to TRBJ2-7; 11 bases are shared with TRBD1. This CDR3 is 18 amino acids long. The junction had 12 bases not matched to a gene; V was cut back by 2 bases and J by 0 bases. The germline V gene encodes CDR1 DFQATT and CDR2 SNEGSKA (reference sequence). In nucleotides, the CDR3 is TGCAGTGCTAGAAAGGACAGGGGGCCTCATTCAGGCTCCTACGAGCAGTACTTC. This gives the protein CSARKDRGPHSGSYEQYF.

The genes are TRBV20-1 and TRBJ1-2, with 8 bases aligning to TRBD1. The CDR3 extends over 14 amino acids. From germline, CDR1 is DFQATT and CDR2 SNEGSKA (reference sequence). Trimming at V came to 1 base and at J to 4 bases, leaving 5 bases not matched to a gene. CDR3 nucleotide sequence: TGCAGTGCTAGAGCGACAGGGGAGGCCTATGGCTACACCTTC. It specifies CSARATGEAYGYTF.

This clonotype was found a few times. The CDR3 sequence: CASSEGRAVRVAFF. As DNA, the CDR3 is TGTGCCAGCAGTGAAGGTCGGGCAGTGAGGGTAGCTTTCTTT. The chain is built from TRBV6-1 and TRBJ1-1; D remains ambiguous. The CDR3 spans 14 residues. The V end lost 1 base, the J end lost 10 bases, and 16 bases lay between the germline ends. Germline V gene sequence: CDR1 MNHNS, CDR2 SASEGT.

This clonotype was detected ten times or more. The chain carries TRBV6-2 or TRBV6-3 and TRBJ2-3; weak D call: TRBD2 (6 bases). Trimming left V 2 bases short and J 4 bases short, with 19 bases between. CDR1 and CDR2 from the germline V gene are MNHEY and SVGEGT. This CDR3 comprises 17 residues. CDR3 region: CASSYPRSGRGADTQYF. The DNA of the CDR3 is TGTGCCAGCAGTTACCCTCGATCCGGGCGGGGCGCAGATACGCAGTATTTT.

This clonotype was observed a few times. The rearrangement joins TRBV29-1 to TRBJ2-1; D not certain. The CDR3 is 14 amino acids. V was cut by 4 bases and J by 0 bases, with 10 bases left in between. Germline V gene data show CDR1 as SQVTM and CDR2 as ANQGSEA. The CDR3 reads CSVGPIDSYNEQFF. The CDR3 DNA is TGCAGCGTTGGACCGATCGACTCCTACAATGAGCAGTTCTTC.